The rows below give T cell receptor beta chains drawn from one sample of a study of cytomegalovirus exposure and HLA in healthy donors. Assay: immunoSEQ multiplex PCR; the TCRdb copy retains only in-frame clones and omits some. In total, the table holds about 74,000 clones. The source material was PBMCs. These receptors all stem from a female donor in good health and CMV-seropositive. CDR3s include the opening cysteine and the closing phenylalanine or tryptophan. The order of the fields is D gene, V gene, J gene, CDR3 DNA, CDR3 protein. D genes are given only for firm matches.

.	TRBV7-2	TRBJ2-1	TGTGCCAGCGGGGGCCAACGGAATGAGCAGTTCTTC	CASGGQRNEQFF
.	TRBV25-1	TRBJ2-7	TGTGCCAGCAACTTAACCGGGACACACGAGCAGTACTTC	CASNLTGTHEQYF
TRBD1	TRBV5-1	TRBJ1-2	TGCGCCAGCAGCTTGACCCGACAGGGGGATAGCTATGGCTACACCTTC	CASSLTRQGDSYGYTF
.	TRBV28	TRBJ1-4	TGTGCCAGTTTCCAACCTGGCGAAAAACTGTTTTTT	CASFQPGEKLFF
TRBD1	TRBV7-9	TRBJ1-2	TGTGCCAGCAGCTCGGACAGGGCGAACTATGGCTACACCTTC	CASSSDRANYGYTF
TRBD2	TRBV13	TRBJ2-7	TGTGCCAGCAGCCCTACGACTCCTTTTAGCGGGGACCTTTCCTACGAGCAGTACTTC	CASSPTTPFSGDLSYEQYF
.	TRBV7-8	TRBJ1-2	TGTGCCAGCAGCTTAACAGCTGACGGCTACACCTTC	CASSLTADGYTF
.	TRBV30	TRBJ2-7	TGTGCCTGGACCCACGGTCGGTACGAGCAGTACTTC	CAWTHGRYEQYF
TRBD2	TRBV5-1	TRBJ2-7	TGCGCCAGCAGCGGGGGACTAGCGGGGGTTTACGAGCAGTACTTC	CASSGGLAGVYEQYF
.	TRBV28	TRBJ2-4	TGTGCCAGCAGTTTCGGTCGAGGAAACATTCAGTACTTC	CASSFGRGNIQYF
.	TRBV9	TRBJ1-4	TGTGCCAGCAGCGCCACAACAGGGTTGGGTGAAAAACTGTTTTTT	CASSATTGLGEKLFF
TRBD1	TRBV6-5	TRBJ2-7	TGTGCCAGCAGACCCCGGACAGGGATGGGGGAGCAGTACTTC	CASRPRTGMGEQYF
TRBD2	TRBV7-6	TRBJ2-5	TGTGCCAGCAGCTTAGGGACTAGCGCTCAAGAGACCCAGTACTTC	CASSLGTSAQETQYF
TRBD2	TRBV15	TRBJ2-5	TGTGCCACCAGCAATGGGACTAGCGTCTCCCAAGAGACCCAGTACTTC	CATSNGTSVSQETQYF
TRBD2	TRBV7-2	TRBJ2-1	TGTGCCAGCAGCATACTAGCGGACCCCTCCTACAATGAGCAGTTCTTC	CASSILADPSYNEQFF
.	TRBV15	TRBJ2-7	TGTGCCACCAGCCCCCGGCTAGCAAGCTCCTACGAGCAGTACTTC	CATSPRLASSYEQYF
.	TRBV6-6	TRBJ1-3	TGTGCCAGCAGTTACTCGCCCGGTGGAAACACCATATATTTT	CASSYSPGGNTIYF
.	TRBV5-1	TRBJ2-2	TGCGCCAGCAGCTCGACTTACAGGATCTTGAACACCGGGGAGCTGTTTTTT	CASSSTYRILNTGELFF
TRBD2	TRBV27	TRBJ2-7	TGTGCCAGCAGTTTTAGCGGGGGGGTCTCCTACGAGCAGTACTTC	CASSFSGGVSYEQYF
.	TRBV19	TRBJ2-7	TGTGCCAGTACCCTGGGAAGGGGTCTTGGAGAGCAGTACTTC	CASTLGRGLGEQYF
.	TRBV6-5	TRBJ2-2	TGTGCCAGCAGTTACTCACAGACCGGGGAGCTGTTTTTT	CASSYSQTGELFF
.	TRBV7-2	TRBJ2-2	TGTGCCAGCAGCTTGGACATCACCGGGGAGCTGTTTTTT	CASSLDITGELFF
.	TRBV29-1	TRBJ2-7	TGCAGCGTTGCGTTGCAGGGGGGAACCTACGAGCAGTACTTC	CSVALQGGTYEQYF
.	TRBV14	TRBJ1-2	TGTGCCAGCAGCCACAGCCCGGGACTCTATGGCTACACCTTC	CASSHSPGLYGYTF
.	TRBV4-3	TRBJ1-2	TGCGCCAGCAGCGAGAAGGGGCAGCGTGGCTACACCTTC	CASSEKGQRGYTF
.	TRBV15	TRBJ1-2	TGTGCCACCAGCAGAGATTATCAGAAGGGCTACACCTTC	CATSRDYQKGYTF
.	TRBV18	TRBJ2-7	TGTGCCAGCTCACCAGACGCGGGGTCCTACGAGCAGTACTTC	CASSPDAGSYEQYF
.	TRBV13	TRBJ1-2	TGTGCCAGCAATCCCAGGGGATTCCCTAACTATGGCTACACCTTC	CASNPRGFPNYGYTF
TRBD2	TRBV5-1	TRBJ2-3	TGCGCCAGCAGCGGACTAGCGCTAGGCACAGATACGCAGTATTTT	CASSGLALGTDTQYF
.	TRBV5-6	TRBJ1-2	TGTGCCAGCAGCCGGAGGGGTGGCTACACCTTC	CASSRRGGYTF
.	TRBV7-9	TRBJ2-6	TGTGCCAGCAGCTTATCAGGTGGGCGCTCTGGGGCCAACGTCCTGACTTTC	CASSLSGGRSGANVLTF